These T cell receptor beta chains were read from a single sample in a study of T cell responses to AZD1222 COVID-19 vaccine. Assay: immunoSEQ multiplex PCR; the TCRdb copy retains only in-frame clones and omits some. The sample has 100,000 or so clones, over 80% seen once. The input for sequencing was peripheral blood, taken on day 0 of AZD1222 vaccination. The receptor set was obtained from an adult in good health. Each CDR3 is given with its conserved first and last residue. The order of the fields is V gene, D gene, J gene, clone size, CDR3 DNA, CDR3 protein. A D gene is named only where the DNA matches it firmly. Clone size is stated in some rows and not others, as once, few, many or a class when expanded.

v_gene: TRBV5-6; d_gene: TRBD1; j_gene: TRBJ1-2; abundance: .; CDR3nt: TGTGCCAGCAGCACATTGACAGGGGAGGGGACCTACACCTTC; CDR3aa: CASSTLTGEGTYTF
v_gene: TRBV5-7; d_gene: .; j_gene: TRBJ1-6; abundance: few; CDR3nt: TGTGCCGAGGGTTCTGATTCACCCCTCCACTTT; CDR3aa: CAEGSDSPLHF
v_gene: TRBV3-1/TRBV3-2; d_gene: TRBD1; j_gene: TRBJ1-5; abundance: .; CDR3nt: TGTGCCAGCAGCCATAAACCCGGACAGGGCGGCAGTCAGCCCCAGCATTTT; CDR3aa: CASSHKPGQGGSQPQHF
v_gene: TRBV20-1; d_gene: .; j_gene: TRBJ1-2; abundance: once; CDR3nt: TGCAGTGCTAGTACAGGGTTAGCTAACTATGGCTACACCTTC; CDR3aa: CSASTGLANYGYTF
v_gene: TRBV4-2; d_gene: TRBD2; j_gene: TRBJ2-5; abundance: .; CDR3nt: TGTGCCAGCAGCCAAGGGACTAGCGGACAAGAGACCCAGTACTTC; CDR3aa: CASSQGTSGQETQYF
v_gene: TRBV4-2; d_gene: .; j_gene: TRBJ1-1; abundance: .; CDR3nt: TGTGCCAGCAGCCAAGATCTTCCAGGGCTGGGCACTGAAGCTTTCTTT; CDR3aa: CASSQDLPGLGTEAFF
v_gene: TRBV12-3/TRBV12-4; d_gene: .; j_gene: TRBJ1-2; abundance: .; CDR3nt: TGTGCCAGCAGTTGGACAGCTTATGGCTACACCTTC; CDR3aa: CASSWTAYGYTF
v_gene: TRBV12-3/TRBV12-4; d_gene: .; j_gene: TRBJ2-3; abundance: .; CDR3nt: TGTGCCAGCAGTTTTTACGCAGATACGCAGTATTTT; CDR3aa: CASSFYADTQYF
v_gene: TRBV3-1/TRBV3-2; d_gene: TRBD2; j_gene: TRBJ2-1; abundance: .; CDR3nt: TGTGCCAGCAGCCAAGTCCCGGGCGGGGGGGCTTTAGGCGATGAGCAGTTCTTC; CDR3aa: CASSQVPGGGALGDEQFF
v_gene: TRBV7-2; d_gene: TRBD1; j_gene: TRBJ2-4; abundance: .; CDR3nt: TGTGCCAGCAGGGAACAGGGGTCAGAAAAAAACATTCAGTACTTC; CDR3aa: CASREQGSEKNIQYF
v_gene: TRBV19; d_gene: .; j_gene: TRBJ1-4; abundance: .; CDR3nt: TGTGCCAGTAAGGGTCGTCAGGGTAGAGAGAATGAAAAACTGTTTTTT; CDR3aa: CASKGRQGRENEKLFF
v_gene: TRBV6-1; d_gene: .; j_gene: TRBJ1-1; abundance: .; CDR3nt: TGTGCCAGCAGTTCTACGGAGGGGGGTGGGACTGAAGCTTTCTTT; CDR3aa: CASSSTEGGGTEAFF
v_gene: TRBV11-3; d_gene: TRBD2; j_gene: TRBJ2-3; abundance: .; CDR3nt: TGTGCCAGCAGCCTGGGACTAGCGGGGGGCACAGATACGCAGTATTTT; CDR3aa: CASSLGLAGGTDTQYF
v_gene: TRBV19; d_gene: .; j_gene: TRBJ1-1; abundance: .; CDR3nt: TGTGCCAGTAGTCCCCAGGTGGGCAGCCGAGGGGCTGAAGCTTTCTTT; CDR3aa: CASSPQVGSRGAEAFF
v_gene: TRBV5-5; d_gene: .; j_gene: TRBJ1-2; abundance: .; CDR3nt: TGTGCCAGCTCCCCTCAGGTGGACAGAACCTATGGCTACACCTTC; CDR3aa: CASSPQVDRTYGYTF
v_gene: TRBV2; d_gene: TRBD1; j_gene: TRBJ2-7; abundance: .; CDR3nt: TGTGCCAGCGGGGGTGACAGGGTGAACTACGAGCAGTACTTC; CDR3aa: CASGGDRVNYEQYF
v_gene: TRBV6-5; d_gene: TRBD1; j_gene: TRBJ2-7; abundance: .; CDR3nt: TGTGCCAGCAGTTACTCGATGGGACAGGGTGTATACGAGCAGTACTTC; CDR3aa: CASSYSMGQGVYEQYF
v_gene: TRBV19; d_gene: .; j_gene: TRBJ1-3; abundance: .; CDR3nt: TGTGCCAGTAGTATGGGTGGTCGACAAATCTCTGGAAACACCATATATTTT; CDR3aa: CASSMGGRQISGNTIYF
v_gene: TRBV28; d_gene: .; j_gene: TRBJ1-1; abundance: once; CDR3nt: TGTGCCAGCAGTTTAGAGGGAAGCACTGAAGCTTTCTTT; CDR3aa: CASSLEGSTEAFF
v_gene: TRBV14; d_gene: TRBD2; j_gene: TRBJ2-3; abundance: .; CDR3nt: TGTGCCAGCAGCCCTCCGGTCACTAGCGGTCTCTTCACAGATACGCAGTATTTT; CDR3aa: CASSPPVTSGLFTDTQYF
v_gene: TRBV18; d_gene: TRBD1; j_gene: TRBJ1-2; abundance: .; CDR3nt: TGTGCCAGCTCACCTAAAGGGACAGGGATCGAAGGCTACACCTTC; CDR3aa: CASSPKGTGIEGYTF
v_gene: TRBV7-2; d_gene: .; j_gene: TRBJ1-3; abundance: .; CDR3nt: TGTGCCAGCAGCCGGGACGCTGGAAACACCATATATTTT; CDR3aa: CASSRDAGNTIYF
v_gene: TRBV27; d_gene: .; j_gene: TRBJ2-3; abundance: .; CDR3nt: TGTGCCAGCAGTCGGACCGAGCTAGATACGCAGTATTTT; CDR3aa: CASSRTELDTQYF
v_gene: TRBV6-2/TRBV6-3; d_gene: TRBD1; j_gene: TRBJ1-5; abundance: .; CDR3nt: TGTGCCAGCAGTGACGGGACAGGGGAGGTTCAGCCCCAGCATTTT; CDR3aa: CASSDGTGEVQPQHF
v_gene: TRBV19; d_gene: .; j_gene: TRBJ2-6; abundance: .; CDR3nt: TGTGCCAGTAGTATTGGGGTGTCGAGCTCTGGGGCCAACGTCCTGACTTTC; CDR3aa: CASSIGVSSSGANVLTF
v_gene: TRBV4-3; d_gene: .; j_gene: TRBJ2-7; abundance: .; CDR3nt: TGCGCCAGCAGCCAAGATCTGGGGGTCCCGAGCGATCCGGTTTTC; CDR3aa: CASSQDLGVPSDPVF
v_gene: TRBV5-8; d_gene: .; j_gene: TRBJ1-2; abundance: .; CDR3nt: TGTGCCAGCAGCTTGGTGGCAGGGAGTGGCTATGGCTACACCTTC; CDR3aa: CASSLVAGSGYGYTF
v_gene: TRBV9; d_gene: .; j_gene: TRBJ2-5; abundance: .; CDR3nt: TGTGCCAGCAGCCCTGGGCTAGCGATCTTCCAAGAGACCCAGTACTTC; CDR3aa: CASSPGLAIFQETQYF
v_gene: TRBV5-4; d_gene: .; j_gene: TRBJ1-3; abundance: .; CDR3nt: TGTGCCAGCAGCCAGGGATCGCCTAACTCTGGAAACACCATATATTTT; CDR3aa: CASSQGSPNSGNTIYF
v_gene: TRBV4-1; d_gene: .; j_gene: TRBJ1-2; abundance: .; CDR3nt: TGCGCCAGCAGCCAAGCCGGGTCCGCGGGCTATGGCTACACCTTC; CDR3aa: CASSQAGSAGYGYTF
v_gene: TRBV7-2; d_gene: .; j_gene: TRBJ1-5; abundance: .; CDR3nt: TGTGCCAGCAGCCCCAGCACGAATCAGCCCCAGCATTTT; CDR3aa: CASSPSTNQPQHF
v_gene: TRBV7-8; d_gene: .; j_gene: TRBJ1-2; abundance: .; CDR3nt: TGTGCCAGCAGCTTATTCCACCAGGGCACAGTCATGGGCTACACCTTC; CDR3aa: CASSLFHQGTVMGYTF
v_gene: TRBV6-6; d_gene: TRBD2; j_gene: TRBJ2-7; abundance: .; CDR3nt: TGTGCCAGCAGTTACTCGACGGGGGGAGGCGAGCAGTACTTC; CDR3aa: CASSYSTGGGEQYF
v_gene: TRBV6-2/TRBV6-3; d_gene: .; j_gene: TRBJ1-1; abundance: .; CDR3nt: TGTGCCAGCAGTGCTCAGGGCGGTAGAACTGAAGCTTTCTTT; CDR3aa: CASSAQGGRTEAFF
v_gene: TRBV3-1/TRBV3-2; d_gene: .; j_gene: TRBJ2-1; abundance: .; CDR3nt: TGTGCCAGCAGCCAAGATAGTTCTAGGGGCAATGAGCAGTTCTTC; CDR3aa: CASSQDSSRGNEQFF
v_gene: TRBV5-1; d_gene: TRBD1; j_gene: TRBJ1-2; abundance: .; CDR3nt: TGCGCCAGCAGCCTAGGGACAGGGGGCTATGGCTACACCTTC; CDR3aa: CASSLGTGGYGYTF
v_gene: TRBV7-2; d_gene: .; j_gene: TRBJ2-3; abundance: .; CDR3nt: TGTGCCAGCAGCTTAGGCCGTCGGACAGTCACAGATACGCAGTATTTT; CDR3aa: CASSLGRRTVTDTQYF
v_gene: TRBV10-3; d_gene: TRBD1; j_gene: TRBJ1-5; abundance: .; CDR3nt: TGTGCCATCAGTACAGACAGGGATCAGCCCCAGCATTTT; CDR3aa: CAISTDRDQPQHF
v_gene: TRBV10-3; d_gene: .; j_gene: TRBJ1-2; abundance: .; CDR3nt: TGTGCCATCAGTGGGGGCGACTATGGCTACACCTTC; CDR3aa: CAISGGDYGYTF
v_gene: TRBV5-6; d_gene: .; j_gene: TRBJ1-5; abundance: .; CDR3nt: TGTGCCAGCAGCTCAACAGGCAATCAGCCCCAGCATTTT; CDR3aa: CASSSTGNQPQHF
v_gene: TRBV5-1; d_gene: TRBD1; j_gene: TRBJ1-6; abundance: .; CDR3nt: TGCGCCAGCAGCTTGGCACAGGGGAGACTTTTTAGTTCACCCCTCCACTTT; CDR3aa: CASSLAQGRLFSSPLHF
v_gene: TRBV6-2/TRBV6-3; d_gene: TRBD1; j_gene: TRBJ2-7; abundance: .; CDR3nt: TGTGCCAGCAGCCCATGGACAGGGGGCTCCTACGAGCAGTACTTC; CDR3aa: CASSPWTGGSYEQYF
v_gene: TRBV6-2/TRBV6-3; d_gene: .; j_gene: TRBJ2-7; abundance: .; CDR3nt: TGTGCCAGCAGTTTAGGCCCGTTAAGACAGCAGTACTTC; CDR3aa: CASSLGPLRQQYF